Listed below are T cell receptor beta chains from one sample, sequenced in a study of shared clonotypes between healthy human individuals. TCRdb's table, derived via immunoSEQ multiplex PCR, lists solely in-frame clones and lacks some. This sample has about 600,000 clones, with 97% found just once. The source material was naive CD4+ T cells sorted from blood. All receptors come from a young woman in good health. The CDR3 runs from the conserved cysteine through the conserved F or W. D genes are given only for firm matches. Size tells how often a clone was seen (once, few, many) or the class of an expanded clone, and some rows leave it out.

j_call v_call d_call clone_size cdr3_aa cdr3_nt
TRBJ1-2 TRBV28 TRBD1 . CASSLWQGARGYTF TGTGCCAGCAGTTTATGGCAGGGGGCACGTGGCTACACCTTC
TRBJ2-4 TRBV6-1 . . CASSEVLAKNIQYF TGTGCCAGCAGTGAGGTGTTAGCCAAAAACATTCAGTACTTC
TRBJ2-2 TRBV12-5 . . CASGLVPYTGELFF TGTGCTAGTGGTTTGGTACCCTACACCGGGGAGCTGTTTTTT
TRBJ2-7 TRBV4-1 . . CASSQDYSFRIEQYF TGCGCCAGCAGCCAAGATTACTCCTTCCGGATTGAGCAGTACTTC
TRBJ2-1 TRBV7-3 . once CASSLTGGGNEQFF TGTGCCAGCAGCTTAACCGGAGGGGGCAATGAGCAGTTCTTC
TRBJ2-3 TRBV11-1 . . CASSSRLKDTQYF TGTGCCAGCAGCTCTCGATTGAAGGATACGCAGTATTTT
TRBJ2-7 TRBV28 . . CASRWAGARSSYEQYF TGTGCCAGCAGGTGGGCGGGGGCTAGAAGCTCCTACGAGCAGTACTTC
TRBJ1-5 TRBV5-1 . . CASSLGPGGNQPQHF TGCGCCAGCAGCTTAGGACCGGGGGGCAATCAGCCCCAGCATTTT
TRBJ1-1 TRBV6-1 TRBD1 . CASSEQGASTEAFF TGTGCCAGCAGTGAGCAGGGGGCAAGCACTGAAGCTTTCTTT
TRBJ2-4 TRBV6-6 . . CASSYEGYQRSRYF TGTGCCAGCAGTTACGAGGGGTATCAGCGGTCTAGGTACTTC
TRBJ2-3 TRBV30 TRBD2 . CAWGGGYPDTQYF TGTGCCTGGGGGGGAGGGTACCCAGATACGCAGTATTTT
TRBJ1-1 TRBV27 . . CASSILGTANTEAFF TGTGCCAGCAGTATCCTCGGGACGGCGAACACTGAAGCTTTCTTT
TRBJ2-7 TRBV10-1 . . CASSEIRDSYEQYF TGCGCCAGCAGTGAGATCCGGGACTCTTACGAGCAGTACTTC
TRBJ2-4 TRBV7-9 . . CASSYAGAKNIQYF TGTGCCAGCAGCTACGCCGGGGCCAAAAACATTCAGTACTTC
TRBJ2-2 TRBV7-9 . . CASSPPGLTGELFF TGTGCCAGCAGCCCTCCGGGACTTACCGGGGAGCTGTTTTTT
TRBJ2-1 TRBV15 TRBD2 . CATSRERGTPYNEQFF TGTGCCACCAGCAGGGAGCGGGGGACCCCTTACAATGAGCAGTTCTTC
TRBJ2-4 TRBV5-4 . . CASSLVGGALAKNIQYF TGTGCCAGCAGCTTGGTAGGGGGTGCCTTAGCCAAAAACATTCAGTACTTC
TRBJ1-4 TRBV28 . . CASSFSDRVEKLFF TGTGCCAGCAGTTTTTCGGATCGGGTGGAAAAACTGTTTTTT
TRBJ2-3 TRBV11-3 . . CASSFGGATDTQYF TGTGCCAGCAGCTTCGGCGGGGCGACAGATACGCAGTATTTT
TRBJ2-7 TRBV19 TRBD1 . CASSVQGAVYEQYF TGTGCCAGTAGCGTCCAGGGGGCAGTCTACGAGCAGTACTTC
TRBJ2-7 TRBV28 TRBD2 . CASSPFPRGSSYEQYF TGTGCCAGCAGTCCATTTCCGCGCGGGAGCTCCTACGAGCAGTACTTC
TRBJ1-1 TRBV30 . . CAWSVLGNTEAFF TGTGCCTGGAGTGTACTGGGAAACACTGAAGCTTTCTTT
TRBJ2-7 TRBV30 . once CAWSHTPSYEQYF TGTGCCTGGAGCCACACCCCGAGCTACGAGCAGTACTTC
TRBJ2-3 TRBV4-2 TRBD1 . CASSRGQGVSDTQYF TGTGCCAGCAGCCGCGGACAGGGAGTATCAGATACGCAGTATTTT
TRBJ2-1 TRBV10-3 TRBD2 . CAISGGSGYNEQFF TGTGCCATCAGTGGGGGTAGCGGGTACAATGAGCAGTTCTTC
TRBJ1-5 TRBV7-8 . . CASSLGSPNQPQHF TGTGCCAGCAGCTTAGGCTCCCCTAATCAGCCCCAGCATTTT
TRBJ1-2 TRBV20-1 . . CSALGPGGYTF TGCAGTGCCCTAGGGCCGGGAGGCTACACCTTC
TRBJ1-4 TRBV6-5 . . CASSPDPATNEKLFF TGTGCCAGCAGTCCTGACCCTGCAACTAATGAAAAACTGTTTTTT
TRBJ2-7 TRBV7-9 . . CASSLVSGSYEQYF TGTGCCAGCAGCTTAGTTTCTGGATCCTACGAGCAGTACTTC
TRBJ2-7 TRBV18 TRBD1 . CASSPGTGVYEQYF TGTGCCAGCTCTCCCGGGACAGGGGTCTACGAGCAGTACTTC
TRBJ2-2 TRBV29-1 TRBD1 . CSVLLRDRVTGELFF TGCAGCGTTCTCCTCCGGGACAGGGTCACCGGGGAGCTGTTTTTT
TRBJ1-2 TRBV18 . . CASSPGRDSYGYTF TGTGCCAGCTCACCCGGGAGGGACTCATATGGCTACACCTTC
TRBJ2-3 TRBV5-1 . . CASSPAQDTQYF TGCGCCAGCAGCCCAGCCCAGGATACGCAGTATTTT
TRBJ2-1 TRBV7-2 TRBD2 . CASSLALAGGPTYNEQFF TGTGCCAGCAGCTTAGCCTTGGCGGGAGGGCCCACCTACAATGAGCAGTTCTTC
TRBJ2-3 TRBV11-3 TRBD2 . CASSLGRGKTDTQYF TGTGCCAGCAGCTTAGGGCGGGGGAAAACAGATACGCAGTATTTT
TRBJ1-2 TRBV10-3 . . CAISDIQGYTF TGTGCCATCAGTGACATACAGGGTTACACCTTC
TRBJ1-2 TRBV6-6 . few CASSGQRRGITF TGTGCCAGCAGTGGGCAGCGCAGGGGTATTACCTTC
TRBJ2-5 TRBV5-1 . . CASKTPGQETQYF TGCGCCAGCAAAACACCGGGCCAAGAGACCCAGTACTTC
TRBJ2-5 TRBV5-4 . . CASSLDRQETQYF TGTGCCAGCAGCTTGGACAGACAAGAGACCCAGTACTTC
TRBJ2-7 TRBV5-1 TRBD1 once CASSLVGTGGGEQYF TGCGCCAGCAGCTTAGTTGGGACAGGGGGTGGTGAGCAGTACTTC
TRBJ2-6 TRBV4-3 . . CASSQVVTFGANVLTF TGCGCCAGCAGCCAAGTGGTCACCTTTGGGGCCAACGTCCTGACTTTC
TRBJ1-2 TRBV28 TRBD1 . CASRETGGLGYTF TGTGCCAGCAGGGAGACAGGGGGCCTTGGCTACACCTTC
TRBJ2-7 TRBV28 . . CASTISRGLSGEQYF TGTGCCAGCACAATTTCCCGGGGGCTTTCGGGGGAGCAGTACTTC
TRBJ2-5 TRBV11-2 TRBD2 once CASSLAPGLAGVETQYF TGTGCCAGCAGCTTAGCCCCGGGACTAGCGGGAGTGGAGACCCAGTACTTC
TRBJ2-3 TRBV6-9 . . CASSYIHRTDTQYF TGTGCCAGCAGTTATATCCACCGCACAGATACGCAGTATTTT
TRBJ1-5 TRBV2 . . CASSAHRTGQPQHF TGTGCCAGCAGTGCCCACAGGACGGGTCAGCCCCAGCATTTT
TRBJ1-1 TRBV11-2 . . CASSSWARDTLSNTEAFF TGTGCCAGCAGCTCATGGGCGCGGGACACACTTTCTAACACTGAAGCTTTCTTT
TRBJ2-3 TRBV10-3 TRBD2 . CAISEKREDKDTQYF TGTGCCATCAGTGAGAAGCGGGAGGATAAAGATACGCAGTATTTT
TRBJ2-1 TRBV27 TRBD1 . CASSLEGTGEQFF TGTGCCAGCAGTTTAGAAGGGACAGGTGAGCAGTTCTTC
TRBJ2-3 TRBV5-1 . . CASSPYAASQGGDTQYF TGCGCCAGCAGCCCCTACGCGGCTAGCCAAGGCGGGGATACGCAGTATTTT
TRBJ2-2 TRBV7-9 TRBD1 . CALRGQANTGELFF TGTGCCCTTCGAGGACAGGCGAACACCGGGGAGCTGTTTTTT
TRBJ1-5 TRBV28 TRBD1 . CASSKGTGRYSNQPQHF TGTGCCAGCAGCAAAGGGACAGGGCGATATAGCAATCAGCCCCAGCATTTT
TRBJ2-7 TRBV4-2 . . CASSSGLGPYEQYF TGTGCCAGCAGCTCGGGACTTGGCCCCTACGAGCAGTACTTC
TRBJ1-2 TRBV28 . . CASSLWATGNYGYTF TGTGCCAGCAGTTTATGGGCAACAGGGAACTATGGCTACACCTTC